The 28 T cell receptor beta chains reported below all come from one sample, sequenced in a study of human T cells and chemical hapten exposure. Unique molecular identifiers were attached to individual cDNA molecules within the library. TCRdb re-derived calls from the reads in MiXCR, one entry per CDR3 protein. The sample yields about 120,000 distinct CDR3 sequences, about 7.7% seen once. Sequencing started from total RNA isolated from unfractionated whole blood. The sequenced sample was whole blood. All receptors derive from a human donor in good health. Some clones in this sample may be carry-over from other donors' samples.

A few counts support this clonotype. V is TRBV12-3 or TRBV12-4 and J is TRBJ1-2; the match to TRBD1 covers 9 bases. V lost 5 bases, J lost 5 bases, and 3 bases stayed unmatched. The CDR3 is made up of 13 amino acids. CDR3 bases: TGTGCCAGCAGTACGACAGGGGGATATGGCTACACCTTC. Amino acid sequence: CASSTTGGYGYTF.

This clonotype was seen just once. J is TRBJ2-7 and V is TRBV3-1; the D is unclear. Trimming left V 4 bases short and J 3 bases short, with 13 bases between. Per germline, CDR1 LGHDT and CDR2 YNNKEL (reference sequence). The CDR3 has 14 amino acids. CDR3 protein: CASSPQTDLYEQYF. For the CDR3, the DNA is TGTGCCAGCAGCCCCCAGACGGACCTCTACGAGCAGTACTTC.

This chain links TRBV4-1 with TRBJ1-3; no clear D. The V and J ends lost 1 base and 7 bases respectively, with 8 bases between them. The CDR3 totals 13 residues. Looked up from germline, CDR1 is MGHRA and CDR2 is YSYEKL. This chain's CDR3 is CASSQVAWNTIYF. The CDR3 DNA follows: TGCGCCAGCAGCCAAGTGGCCTGGAACACCATATATTTT.

This clonotype was detected a few times. The rearrangement uses TRBV29-1 and TRBJ2-1; a weak D match, TRBD1 (7 bases). The CDR3 spans 15 residues. Trimming shortened V by 2 bases and J by 6 bases, and 17 bases separated the two germline ends. Germline CDR1 SQVTM, CDR2 ANQGSEA. In DNA, the CDR3 is TGCAGCGTTGAACGGGGGACAGCTCACCGCAATGAGCAGTTCTTC. Its translation is CSVERGTAHRNEQFF.

This clonotype was counted only a few times. The J gene is TRBJ2-6, the V gene TRBV12-3 or TRBV12-4; D not resolved. The V gene lost 10 bases and the J gene lost 0 bases, with 10 bases spanning the gap. The CDR3 consists of 14 residues. The CDR3 sequence: CAIDHSSGANVLTF. The CDR3 nucleotides are TGTGCCATCGACCACAGCTCTGGGGCCAACGTCCTGACTTTC.

V is TRBV7-2 and J is TRBJ2-3; D unclear. The germline gives CDR1 SGHTA, CDR2 FQGNSA. The V end was cut by 5 bases, the J end by 6 bases, with 9 bases between. The CDR3 length is 12 residues. The CDR3 is CASSQSSDTQYF. In nucleotides, the CDR3 is TGTGCCAGCAGCCAGTCGTCCGATACGCAGTATTTT.

The genes are TRBV6-1 and TRBJ2-3; TRBD1 agrees at 8 bases. Germline V CDR1 and CDR2: MNHNS, SASEGT. This CDR3 is 16 amino acids long. The V and J ends lost 6 bases and 3 bases, in that order; junction bases with no gene match: 11. DNA of the CDR3: TGTGCCAGCAGGGCGCGCCGGACAGGGTGGACAGATACGCAGTATTTT. It yields the protein CASRARRTGWTDTQYF.

This clonotype came up a few times. As DNA, the CDR3 is TGTGCCAGCAGCCAAAAGGAGGGGACAAGGGGTCTCGAGCAGTACTTC. This gives the protein CASSQKEGTRGLEQYF. The gene calls are TRBV14 and TRBJ2-7; D assignment may be TRBD1 or TRBD2 (6 bases each). Germline V gives CDR1 SGHDN, CDR2 FVKESK. This CDR3 region has 16 residues. V lost 2 bases and J lost 6, with 20 bases in between.

This clonotype was observed at least ten times. The chain uses TRBV29-1 and TRBJ1-5, with 10 bases matching TRBD1. The CDR3 is 13 residues long. The ends lost 4 bases at V and 9 bases at J; junction bases unmatched: 6. In germline, CDR1 is SQVTM, CDR2 ANQGSEA. CDR3 nucleotides: TGCAGCGTTGGAGGGACAGGGGATACGCCCCAGCATTTT. This gives the protein CSVGGTGDTPQHF.

The rearrangement links TRBV5-1 to TRBJ2-7; TRBD1 matches 8 bases. The CDR3 loop spans 13 amino acids. V trimming: 2 bases; J trimming: 4 bases; junction bases outside the gene matches: 2. Germline CDR1 is SGHRS and CDR2 is YFSETQ. CDR3 amino acids: CASSFGTGYEQYF. CDR3 coding DNA: TGCGCCAGCAGCTTCGGGACAGGTTACGAGCAGTACTTC. Using reference TRBV5-1 and TRBJ2-7 for the parts outside the CDR3, the full variable domain is KAGVTQTPRYLIKTRGQQVTLSCSPISGHRSVSWYQQTPGQGLQFLFEYFSETQRNKGNFPGRFSGRQFSNSRSEMNVSTLELGDSALYLCASSFGTGYEQYFGPGTRLTVT.

V gene TRBV7-3 combines with J gene TRBJ1-6; D possibly corresponds to TRBD1 (6 bases). CDR1 and CDR2 (germline): SGHTA, FQGTGA. The V gene lost 3 bases and the J gene lost 4 bases, with 10 bases spanning the gap. CDR3 length equals 15 residues. CDR3 in DNA: TGTGCCAGCAGCTTGTCAGGGGCTTATAATTCACCCCTCCACTTT. Amino acid sequence: CASSLSGAYNSPLHF.

This clonotype was recorded at least ten times. The chain recombines TRBV12-5 with TRBJ1-2; D is unclear. Trimming left V 7 bases short and J 6 bases short, with 9 bases between. Germline CDR1 is LGHNT and CDR2 is FRNRAP. There are 11 residues in the CDR3. The CDR3 spells CASETEHGYTF. The CDR3 DNA is TGTGCTAGTGAAACGGAGCATGGCTACACCTTC.

This clonotype was counted ten times or more. This sequence joins TRBV27 and TRBJ2-2, with 16 bases identical to TRBD2. V was clipped by 5 bases and J by 9 bases; unmatched bases: 9. The CDR3 contains 17 residues. Germline CDR1 MNHEY, CDR2 SMNVEV (reference sequence). CDR3 sequence: CASSTSGLAGGPRELFF. CDR3 DNA: TGTGCCAGCAGTACCTCGGGACTAGCGGGGGGGCCAAGGGAGCTGTTTTTT.

The sample holds many counts of this clonotype. The chain carries TRBV16 and TRBJ2-6, with no clear D. The length of the CDR3 is 15 residues. Trimming stripped 4 bases from V and 0 bases from J, with 7 bases between. The V gene's germline CDR1 is KGHSY and CDR2 FQNENV. The CDR3 is CASSPPASGANVLTF. DNA for the CDR3: TGTGCCAGCAGCCCCCCGGCCTCTGGGGCCAACGTCCTGACTTTC.

This clonotype has just a few counts. The chain links TRBV1 to TRBJ2-5; the table names TRBD2, a call not compared with the DNA. TRBV1 is a pseudogene. CDR3 size: 16 residues. CDR3 in amino acids: CTSSQDWIAGGETQYF. As DNA, the CDR3 is TGCACCAGCAGCCAAGATTGGATAGCGGGAGGAGAGACCCAGTACTTC.

The chain carries TRBV5-6 and TRBJ2-7; 7 bases line up with TRBD1. Germline values: CDR1 SGHDT, CDR2 YYEEEE. CDR3 length: 14 amino acids. Trimming removed 3 bases from V and 8 bases from J; junction bases left unmatched: 11. This CDR3 is CASSWDSTSNKQYF. DNA of the CDR3: TGTGCCAGCAGCTGGGACAGTACCAGTAATAAGCAGTACTTC.

This clonotype was found many times. V and J are TRBV6-1 and TRBJ2-2; D is perhaps TRBD1 (6 bases). The germline V and J ends were trimmed by 8 bases and 3 bases, with 10 bases remaining between them. Germline CDR1 reads MNHNS; CDR2 reads SASEGT. CDR3 length: 13 residues. Written as DNA, the CDR3 is TGTGCCAGCCAGGGGTTTTACACCGGGGAGCTGTTTTTT. This encodes CASQGFYTGELFF.

The sample holds many counts of this clonotype. The chain is built from TRBV11-2 and TRBJ2-1, with TRBD2 matching 7 bases. Germline CDR1 and CDR2: SGHAT and FQNNGV. J was trimmed by 6 bases and V by 8 bases; bases with no gene match: 7. This CDR3 contains 13 residues. Written as DNA, the CDR3 is TGTGCCAGCCGGGGCGGGAGTCTCAATGAGCAGTTCTTC. Its translation: CASRGGSLNEQFF.

The chain joins TRBV5-1 to TRBJ2-7, with 8 positions matching TRBD1. The CDR3 totals 16 residues. After removal of 4 bases from V and 7 bases from J, the junction contained 16 bases not matched to a gene. The germline gives CDR1 SGHRS, CDR2 YFSETQ. The CDR3 here is CASSRSGTGLGGEQYF. DNA of the CDR3: TGCGCCAGCAGCCGATCCGGGACAGGTCTCGGAGGAGAGCAGTACTTC.

The V gene is TRBV29-1, the J gene TRBJ1-1; maybe TRBD1 (6 bases). Germline V lookup: CDR1 SQVTM, CDR2 ANQGSEA. Deletions cut 7 bases from V and 5 bases from J, with 23 bases between. The CDR3 totals 15 residues. The CDR3 sequence: CSARRAGASRTEAFF. DNA of the CDR3: TGCAGCGCGCGGAGGGCAGGGGCGAGTCGGACTGAAGCTTTCTTT.

This clonotype turned up a few times. The chain combines TRBV24-1 with TRBJ2-2, with D hard to call. V was shortened by 2 bases and J by 6 bases, with 12 bases between the two germline ends. This CDR3 comprises 15 residues. Germline CDR1 is KGHDR and CDR2 is SFDVKD. The CDR3 loop is CATSDSATSPGELFF. DNA of the CDR3: TGTGCCACCAGTGATTCCGCTACAAGCCCCGGGGAGCTGTTTTTT.

This clonotype was seen only a few times. V and J are TRBV10-3 and TRBJ1-1, with TRBD1 as a possible D gene (5 bases). In germline, CDR1 is ENHRY, CDR2 SYGVKD. V lost 10 bases and J lost 2, with 17 bases in between. The CDR3 is 14 amino acids. The CDR3 nucleotides read TGTGCCACTCATACGGGGCTGATTAACACTGAAGCTTTCTTT. This sequence encodes CATHTGLINTEAFF.

There are many counts of this clonotype. V gene TRBV12-3 or TRBV12-4 combines with J gene TRBJ1-2; 9 bases agree with TRBD1. The CDR3 sequence is 14 residues long. V lost 6 bases, J lost 6 bases, and 8 bases stayed unmatched. The CDR3 loop is CASRATGGSHGYTF. DNA of the CDR3: TGTGCCAGCAGGGCCACAGGGGGCTCCCATGGCTACACCTTC.

In this sample, this clonotype turned up many times. This chain joins TRBV14 and TRBJ2-1; TRBD2 agrees at 13 bases. This CDR3 is built from 17 residues. Germline V CDR1 and CDR2: SGHDN, FVKESK. The trim removed 4 bases at V and 4 bases at J, leaving 7 bases unmatched. The CDR3 DNA follows: TGTGCCAGCAGCCCAGGGACTAGCGGGGCGCCGTACAATGAGCAGTTCTTC. Translating it yields CASSPGTSGAPYNEQFF.

This clonotype was detected ten times or more. The V and J genes are TRBV19 and TRBJ1-1, with D uncertain. Germline V gives CDR1 LNHDA, CDR2 SQIVND (reference sequence). Trimming took 5 bases from V and 1 from J, leaving 11 bases between them. This CDR3 contains 14 residues. In DNA form, the CDR3 reads TGTGCCAGTAGTTCTCTTGGGTGGAACACTGAAGCTTTCTTT. Translated: CASSSLGWNTEAFF.

The rearrangement links TRBV7-9 to TRBJ1-1, with a possible D match to TRBD1 (6 bases). From germline, CDR1 is SEHNR and CDR2 FQNEAQ (reference sequence). The CDR3 is 12 residues long. Trimming removed 5 bases from V and 4 bases from J, with 8 bases in between. CDR3 bases: TGTGCCAGCAGCCAGGGGTCCACTGAAGCTTTCTTT. Its translation is CASSQGSTEAFF.

This CDR3 is CASSTRQGALLNTEAFF. The CDR3 DNA reads as TGCGCCAGCAGTACTCGACAGGGGGCCCTTTTGAACACTGAAGCTTTCTTT. This chain links TRBV5-1 with TRBJ1-1; 10 positions agree with TRBD1. This CDR3 spans 17 amino acids. Per the germline V gene, CDR1 is SGHRS and CDR2 is YFSETQ. The ends lost 5 bases at V and 0 bases at J; junction bases unmatched: 10.

The sample holds a few counts of this clonotype. The V and J genes are TRBV28 and TRBJ2-7, with 9 bases identical to TRBD1. J gave up 4 bases and V 4 bases, and 11 bases lay outside the gene matches. The CDR3 is made up of 16 amino acids. Germline assignment: CDR1 MDHEN and CDR2 SYDVKM. The CDR3 reads CASSSPADRGTYEQYF. The CDR3, as DNA: TGTGCCAGCAGTTCCCCCGCCGACAGGGGGACGTACGAGCAGTACTTC.